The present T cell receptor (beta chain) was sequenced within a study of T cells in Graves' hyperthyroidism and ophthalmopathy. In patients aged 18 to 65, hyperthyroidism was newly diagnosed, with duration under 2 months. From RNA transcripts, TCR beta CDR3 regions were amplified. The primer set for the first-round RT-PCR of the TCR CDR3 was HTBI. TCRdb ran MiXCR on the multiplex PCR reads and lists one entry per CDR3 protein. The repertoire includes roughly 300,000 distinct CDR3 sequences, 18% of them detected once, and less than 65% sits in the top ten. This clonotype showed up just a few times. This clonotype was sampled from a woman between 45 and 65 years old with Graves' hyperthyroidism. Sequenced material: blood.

Written as DNA, the CDR3 is TGTGCCAGCTCTCCCGGGGGGGGGCATGAGCAGTTCTTC. Amino acid sequence: CASSPGGGHEQFF. This chain connects TRBV27 to TRBJ2-1; TRBD2 aligns across 8 bases. The length of the CDR3 is 13 residues. The germline V gene has CDR1 MNHEY and CDR2 SMNVEV (reference sequence). The V segment lost 8 bases and the J segment 8 bases; nucleotides outside the gene matches: 8.